This is a list of T cell receptor beta chains from one sample in a study of OX40 agonist ivuxolimab in advanced cancers. Some clones are missing from TCRdb's copy, which holds only in-frame ones; the method was immunoSEQ multiplex PCR. The data show about 25,000 clones, with about 81% seen just once and about 20% held by the top ten. Sequenced here: CD4+ or CD8+ T cells sorted from blood, sampled in a trial of the OX40 agonist ivuxolimab. The receptors originated from an adult with an advanced solid tumor such as melanoma, head and neck, liver or kidney cancer. Both conserved end residues are part of each CDR3. D genes are given only for firm matches. Clone size appears in some rows only: once, few, many, or a class for an expanded clone.

TRBV28,-,-,TRBJ2-5,CASRLRARETQYF,TGTGCCAGCAGATTAAGGGCGCGAGAGACCCAGTACTTC
TRBV2,medium-sized,-,TRBJ2-3,CASSEPYTDTQYF,TGTGCCAGCAGTGAGCCATACACAGATACGCAGTATTTT
TRBV7-9,once,-,TRBJ1-1,CASSLGWGHRDTEAFF,TGTGCCAGCAGCTTAGGATGGGGGCATAGGGACACTGAAGCTTTCTTT
TRBV28,-,-,TRBJ1-4,CASRPLSTANEKLFF,TGTGCCAGCAGGCCCCTGAGCACCGCTAATGAAAAACTGTTTTTT
TRBV5-4,-,-,TRBJ2-7,CASSLLGQGHAWEQYF,TGTGCCAGCAGCCTACTGGGCCAGGGTCATGCGTGGGAGCAGTACTTC
TRBV30,few,-,TRBJ1-1,CAWQTGEAFF,TGTGCCTGGCAGACAGGTGAAGCTTTCTTT
TRBV7-9,-,-,TRBJ2-1,CASARFNEQFF,TGTGCCAGCGCTCGATTTAATGAGCAGTTCTTC
TRBV10-2,-,TRBD2,TRBJ2-1,CASSETPSGASYNEQFF,TGCGCCAGCAGTGAGACCCCTAGCGGGGCATCCTACAATGAGCAGTTCTTC
TRBV20-1,-,-,TRBJ2-7,CSARVGGEQYF,TGCAGTGCTAGAGTAGGGGGCGAGCAGTACTTC
TRBV30,-,-,TRBJ1-5,CAWSVDWGLNQPQHF,TGTGCCTGGAGTGTCGATTGGGGTTTAAATCAGCCCCAGCATTTT
TRBV29-1,-,-,TRBJ2-1,CSAERSSYNEQFF,TGCAGCGCCGAACGGTCTTCCTACAATGAGCAGTTCTTC
TRBV30,few,-,TRBJ1-6,CAWRPTGSSYNSPLHF,TGTGCCTGGAGACCTACAGGGAGCTCCTATAATTCACCCCTCCACTTT
TRBV4-3,-,TRBD1,TRBJ1-6,CASKGADYNSPLHF,TGCGCCAGCAAGGGGGCAGACTATAATTCACCCCTCCACTTT
TRBV28,few,TRBD1,TRBJ2-5,CASSPLRQGQETQYF,TGTGCCAGCAGTCCCTTAAGACAGGGGCAAGAGACCCAGTACTTC
TRBV6-6,-,TRBD2,TRBJ2-7,CASSGTSGSSYEQYF,TGTGCCAGCAGCGGGACTAGCGGGAGTTCCTACGAGCAGTACTTC
TRBV13,-,-,TRBJ2-5,CASSLSGPRETQYF,TGTGCCAGCAGCTTGTCAGGGCCACGGGAGACCCAGTACTTC
TRBV28,-,-,TRBJ1-2,CASSREGPWGYTF,TGTGCCAGCAGCCGTGAGGGGCCGTGGGGCTACACCTTC
TRBV6-6,-,TRBD2,TRBJ2-1,CASSYGTSQFF,TGTGCCAGCAGTTATGGGACTAGCCAGTTCTTC
TRBV9,-,-,TRBJ2-7,CASSLGDSSYEQYF,TGTGCCAGCAGCCTTGGCGACAGTTCCTACGAGCAGTACTTC
TRBV7-9,-,-,TRBJ1-4,CASIDSLNEKLFF,TGTGCCAGCATAGACAGTCTCAATGAAAAACTGTTTTTT
TRBV2,-,TRBD1,TRBJ1-2,CATRQGTIGYTF,TGTGCCACCCGACAGGGAACAATTGGCTACACCTTC
TRBV13,-,-,TRBJ2-3,CASSLEVDTQYF,TGTGCCAGCAGCTTAGAGGTAGATACGCAGTATTTT
TRBV28,-,TRBD1,TRBJ1-2,CASSSGTGEGYTF,TGTGCCAGCAGTTCGGGGACAGGGGAGGGCTACACCTTC
TRBV5-1,-,-,TRBJ2-7,CASSLFEGTYEQYF,TGCGCCAGCAGCTTGTTTGAGGGGACCTACGAGCAGTACTTC
TRBV10-3,-,TRBD1,TRBJ2-7,CAIPGLQGAYEQYF,TGTGCCATCCCCGGGCTACAGGGGGCGTACGAGCAGTACTTC
TRBV7-3,-,-,TRBJ1-3,CASSPDHSGNTIYF,TGTGCCAGCAGCCCCGACCACTCTGGAAACACCATATATTTT
TRBV28,-,-,TRBJ1-2,CASTKSSSSRGYTF,TGTGCCAGCACCAAATCCTCAAGTTCCCGTGGCTACACCTTC
TRBV5-1,-,-,TRBJ2-7,CASSLAGEQYF,TGCGCCAGCAGCCTGGCTGGAGAGCAGTACTTC
TRBV7-9,-,TRBD1,TRBJ1-2,CASSGTGDGYTF,TGTGCCAGCAGCGGGACAGGGGATGGCTACACCTTC
TRBV29-1,-,TRBD2,TRBJ2-1,CSATGGYYYNEQFF,TGCAGCGCCACCGGGGGGTATTATTACAATGAGCAGTTCTTC
TRBV7-8,-,-,TRBJ1-3,CASSTGTGNTIYF,TGTGCCAGCAGCACTGGCACAGGAAACACCATATATTTT
TRBV21-1,-,-,TRBJ2-7,CASSSKSEGCSYEQYF,TGTGCCAGCAGCTCCAAAAGCGAGGGGTGCTCCTACGAGCAGTACTTC
TRBV23-1,-,-,TRBJ2-7,CASSQSGRGSYEQYF,TGCGCCAGCAGTCAATCGGGCAGGGGTTCCTACGAGCAGTACTTC
TRBV4-2,few,-,TRBJ2-2,CASSQYVSVQAFATGELFF,TGTGCCAGCAGCCAATATGTCTCTGTGCAGGCCTTCGCGACCGGGGAGCTGTTTTTT
TRBV6-4,-,-,TRBJ2-1,CASSESDRIYNEQFF,TGTGCCAGCAGTGAGTCGGACAGAATCTACAATGAGCAGTTCTTC
TRBV30,-,TRBD1,TRBJ2-3,CAWSPGQGGTDTQYF,TGTGCCTGGAGTCCGGGACAGGGAGGTACAGATACGCAGTATTTT